This T cell receptor beta chain was sequenced in a study of pediatric ulcerative colitis. Study at large: Most patients had pancolitis, and two had left-sided colitis.

One to two pinch biopsies were taken from the rectum during colonoscopy. The diagnostic colonoscopy in ulcerative colitis patients preceded any immunosuppressive treatment. This CDR3 is built from 18 residues. Per the germline V gene, CDR1 is ENHRY and CDR2 is SYGVKD. V was cut by 0 bases and J by 1 base, with 16 bases left in between. The table came from immunoSEQ multiplex PCR; TCRdb's copy has only in-frame clones and leaves some out. In the table there are approximately 18,000 clones, roughly 74% of which are singletons. A note on this clone: Its antigen is not identified.

General observations from the study: Clonal expansions reduced rectal repertoire diversity in acute severe colitis. Compared with controls, ulcerative colitis showed greater blood-rectum clone sharing.

The receptor comes from a boy under 18 with moderate ulcerative colitis. Source material: gut tissue. The chain employs TRBV10-3 and TRBJ2-4; no clear D gene. The CDR3 here is CAISESHPVARAKNIQYF. The CDR3 DNA sequence: TGTGCCATCAGTGAGTCGCACCCGGTGGCTCGGGCCAAAAACATTCAGTACTTC.